This TCR beta chain was documented in a study of monozygotic twins with inflammatory bowel disease. Whole-study findings and limits: Sharing of clonotypes with others was lower in IBD patients than in healthy twins, and this was especially so with disease activity.

Concerning this clonotype itself: Antigen: not known.

Germline lookup yields CDR1 LGHNA and CDR2 YSLEER. CDR3 size: 13 residues. Template switching incorporated UMIs with a 6-nucleotide sample barcode. From its re-call of the 5' RACE reads, TCRdb lists each CDR3 protein once, without DNA. The table for this sample gives approximately 200,000 distinct CDR3 sequences. Sequenced material: blood. The TCR sequence derives from a human donor with ulcerative colitis or Crohn's disease, or a healthy co-twin of an affected twin (not recorded which). V usage is TRBV4-3 and J usage is TRBJ1-4; TCRdb picks TRBD1, but there is no DNA to check that call. The CDR3 protein is CASSQDPGKKLFF.